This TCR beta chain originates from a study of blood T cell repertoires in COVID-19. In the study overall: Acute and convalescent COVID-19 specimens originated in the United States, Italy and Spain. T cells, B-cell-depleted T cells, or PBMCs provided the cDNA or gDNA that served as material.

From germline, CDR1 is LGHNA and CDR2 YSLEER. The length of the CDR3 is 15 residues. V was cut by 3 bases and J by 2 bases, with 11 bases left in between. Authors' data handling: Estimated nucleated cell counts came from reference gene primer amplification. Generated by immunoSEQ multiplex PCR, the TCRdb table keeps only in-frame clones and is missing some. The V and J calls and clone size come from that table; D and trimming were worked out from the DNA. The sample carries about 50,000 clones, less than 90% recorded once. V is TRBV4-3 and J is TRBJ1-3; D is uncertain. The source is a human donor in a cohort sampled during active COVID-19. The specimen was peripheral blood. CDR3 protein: CASSHPLATGNTIYF. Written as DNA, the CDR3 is TGCGCCAGCAGCCACCCGCTGGCCACTGGAAACACCATATATTTT.